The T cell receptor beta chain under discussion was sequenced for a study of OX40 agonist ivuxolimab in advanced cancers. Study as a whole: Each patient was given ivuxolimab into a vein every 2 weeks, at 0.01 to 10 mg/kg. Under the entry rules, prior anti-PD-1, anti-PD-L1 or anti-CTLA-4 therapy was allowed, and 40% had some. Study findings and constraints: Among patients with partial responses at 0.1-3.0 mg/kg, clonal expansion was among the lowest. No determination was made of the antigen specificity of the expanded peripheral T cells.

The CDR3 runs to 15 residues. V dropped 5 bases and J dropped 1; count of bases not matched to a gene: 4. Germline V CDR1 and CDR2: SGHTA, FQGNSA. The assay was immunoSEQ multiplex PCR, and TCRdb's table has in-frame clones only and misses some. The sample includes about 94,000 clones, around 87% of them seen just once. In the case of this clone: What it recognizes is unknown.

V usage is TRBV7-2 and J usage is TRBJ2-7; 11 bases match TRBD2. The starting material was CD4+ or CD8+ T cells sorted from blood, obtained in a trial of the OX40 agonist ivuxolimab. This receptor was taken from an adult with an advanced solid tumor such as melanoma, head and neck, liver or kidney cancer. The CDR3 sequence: CASSNSGGVSYEQYF. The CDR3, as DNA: TGTGCCAGCAGCAATAGCGGGGGGGTATCCTACGAGCAGTACTTC.